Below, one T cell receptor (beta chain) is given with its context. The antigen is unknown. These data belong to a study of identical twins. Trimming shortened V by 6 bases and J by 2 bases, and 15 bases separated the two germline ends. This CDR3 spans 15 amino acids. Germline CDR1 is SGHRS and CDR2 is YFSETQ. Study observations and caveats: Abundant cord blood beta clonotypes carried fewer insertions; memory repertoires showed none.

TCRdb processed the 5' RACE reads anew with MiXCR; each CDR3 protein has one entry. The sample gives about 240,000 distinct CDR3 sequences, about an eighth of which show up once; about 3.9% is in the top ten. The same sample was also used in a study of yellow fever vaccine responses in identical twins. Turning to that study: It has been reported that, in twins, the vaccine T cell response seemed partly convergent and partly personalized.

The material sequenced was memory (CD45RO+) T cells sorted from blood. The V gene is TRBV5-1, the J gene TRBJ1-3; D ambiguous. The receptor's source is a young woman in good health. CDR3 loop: CASKRTQGPGNTIYF. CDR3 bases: TGCGCCAGCAAAAGGACCCAAGGGCCTGGAAACACCATATATTTT.